This T cell receptor (beta chain) was sequenced for a study of CD8 T cells in Susac syndrome. Study in general: The sequenced Susac syndrome patients comprised five or six with active disease and fewer than 10 in remission. Patients with Susac syndrome had blood drawn and were at that point therapy-naive, on corticosteroids, or on intravenous immunoglobulin alone.

The sequenced target, TCR beta, came from blood CD8+ and CD4+ T cells. TEMRA cells were FACS-enriched, and CD8+ and CD4+ T cells were isolated negatively. The ends lost 4 bases at V and 0 bases at J; junction bases unmatched: 4. Germline assignment: CDR1 KGHDR and CDR2 SFDVKD. The CDR3 length is 16 residues. The authors reverse transcribed roughly 0.5 to 1 ug RNA with random hexamers. Each CDR3 protein gets one entry after TCRdb re-called the immunoSEQ multiplex PCR reads with MiXCR. The sample lists approximately 210,000 distinct CDR3 sequences; 94% were seen once. This clonotype was sampled from a human donor with Susac syndrome. The chain combines TRBV24-1 with TRBJ2-4, with 8 bases that match TRBD1. Material for sequencing was CD4+ T cells from PBMCs. CDR3 loop: CATSDGGQGAKNIQYF. CDR3 in DNA: TGTGCCACCAGTGACGGTGGACAGGGAGCCAAAAACATTCAGTACTTC.